The clone carrying this TCR beta chain was observed a handful of times. Germline CDR1 is SGHAT and CDR2 is FQDESV (reference sequence). Trimming cost V 5 bases and J 2 bases; bases outside gene matches: 15. This CDR3 region has 18 residues. These data belong to a study of patients and donors after allogeneic stem cell transplantation. TCRdb independently ran MiXCR on the RT-PCR reads; one entry per CDR3 protein. The sample carries some 880,000 distinct CDR3 sequences, more than 15% recorded once. The clonotype comes from a human donor who was either an allogeneic HSCT recipient or a stem cell or donor lymphocyte infusion donor (not recorded which). It is not recorded whose cells these are; they may come from a transplant donor. Input material: blood, either unsorted or a sorted T cell fraction (not recorded which). The gene calls are TRBV11-1 and TRBJ2-3; 8 nucleotides match TRBD2. The CDR3 here is CASSGPGTRGRYTDTQYF. CDR3 coding DNA: TGTGCCAGCAGCGGACCCGGGACTAGGGGGAGGTACACAGATACGCAGTATTTT.